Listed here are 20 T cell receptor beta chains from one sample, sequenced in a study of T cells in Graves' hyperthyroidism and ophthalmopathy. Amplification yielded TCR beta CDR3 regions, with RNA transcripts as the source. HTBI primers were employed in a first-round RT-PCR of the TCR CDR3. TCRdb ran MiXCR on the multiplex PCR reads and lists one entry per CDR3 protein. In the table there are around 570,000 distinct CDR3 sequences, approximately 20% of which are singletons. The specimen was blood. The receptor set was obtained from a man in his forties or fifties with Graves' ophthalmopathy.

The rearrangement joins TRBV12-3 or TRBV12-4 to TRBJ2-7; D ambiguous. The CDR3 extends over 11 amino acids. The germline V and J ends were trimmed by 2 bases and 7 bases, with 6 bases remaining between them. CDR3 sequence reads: CASSLHWEQYF. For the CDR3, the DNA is TGTGCCAGCAGTTTACATTGGGAGCAGTACTTC.

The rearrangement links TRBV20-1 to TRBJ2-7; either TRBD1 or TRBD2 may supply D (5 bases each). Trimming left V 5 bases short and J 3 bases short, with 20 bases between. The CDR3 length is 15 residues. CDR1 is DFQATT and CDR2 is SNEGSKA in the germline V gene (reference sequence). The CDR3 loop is CSASNTGTASYEQYF. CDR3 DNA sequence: TGCAGTGCTTCAAATACCGGGACGGCCAGCTACGAGCAGTACTTC.

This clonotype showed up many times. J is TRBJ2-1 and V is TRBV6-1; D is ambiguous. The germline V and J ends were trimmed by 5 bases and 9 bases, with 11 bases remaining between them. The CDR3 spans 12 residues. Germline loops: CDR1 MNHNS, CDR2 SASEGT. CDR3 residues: CASSRQSTEQFF. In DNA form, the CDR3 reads TGTGCCAGCAGTCGCCAAAGCACTGAGCAGTTCTTC.

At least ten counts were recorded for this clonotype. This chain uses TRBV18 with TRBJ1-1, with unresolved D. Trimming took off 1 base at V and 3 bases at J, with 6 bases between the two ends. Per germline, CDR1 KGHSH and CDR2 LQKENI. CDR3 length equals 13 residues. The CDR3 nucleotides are TGTGCCAGCTCACCACTGAGGGACACTGAAGCTTTCTTT. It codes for CASSPLRDTEAFF.

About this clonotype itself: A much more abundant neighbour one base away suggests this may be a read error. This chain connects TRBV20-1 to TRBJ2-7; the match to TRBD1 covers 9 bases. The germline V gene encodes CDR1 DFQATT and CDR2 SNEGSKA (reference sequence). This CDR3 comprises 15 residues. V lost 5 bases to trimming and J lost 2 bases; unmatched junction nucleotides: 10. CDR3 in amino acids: CSASHRDRAPYEQYF. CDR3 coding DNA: TGCAGTGCTTCACACCGGGACAGGGCTCCCTACGAGCAGTACTTC.

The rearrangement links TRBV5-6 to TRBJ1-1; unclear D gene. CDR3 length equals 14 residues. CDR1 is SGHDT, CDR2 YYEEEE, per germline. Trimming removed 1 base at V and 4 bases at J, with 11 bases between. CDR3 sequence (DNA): TGTGCCAGCAGCTTGACGAGACTCGTCACTGAAGCTTTCTTT. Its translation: CASSLTRLVTEAFF.

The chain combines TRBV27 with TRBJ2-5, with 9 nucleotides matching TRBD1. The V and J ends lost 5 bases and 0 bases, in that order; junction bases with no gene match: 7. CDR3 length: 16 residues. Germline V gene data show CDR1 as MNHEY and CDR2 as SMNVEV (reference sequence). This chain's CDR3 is CASSLQGARDQETQYF. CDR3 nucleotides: TGTGCCAGCAGTCTACAGGGGGCGCGGGACCAAGAGACCCAGTACTTC.

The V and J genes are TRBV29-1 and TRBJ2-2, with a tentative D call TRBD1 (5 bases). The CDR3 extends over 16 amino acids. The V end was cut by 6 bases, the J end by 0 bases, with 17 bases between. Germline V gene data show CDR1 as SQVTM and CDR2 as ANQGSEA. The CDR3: CSVYIGSRANTGELFF. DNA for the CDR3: TGCAGCGTCTATATAGGGTCCAGGGCGAACACCGGGGAGCTGTTTTTT.

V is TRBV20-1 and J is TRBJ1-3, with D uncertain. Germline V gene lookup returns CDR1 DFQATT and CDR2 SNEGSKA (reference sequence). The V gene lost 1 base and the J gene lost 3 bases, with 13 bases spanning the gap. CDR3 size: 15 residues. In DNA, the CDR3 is TGCAGTGCTAGAGCCCTTGGTGCGTTTGGAAACACCATATATTTT. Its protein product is CSARALGAFGNTIYF.

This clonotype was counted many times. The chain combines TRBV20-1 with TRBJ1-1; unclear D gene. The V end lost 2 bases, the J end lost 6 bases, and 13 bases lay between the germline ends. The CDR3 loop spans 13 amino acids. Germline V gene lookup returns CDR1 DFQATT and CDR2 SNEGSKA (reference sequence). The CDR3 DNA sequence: TGCAGTGCTAGATTGACGGCACGTTCTGAAGCTTTCTTT. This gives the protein CSARLTARSEAFF.

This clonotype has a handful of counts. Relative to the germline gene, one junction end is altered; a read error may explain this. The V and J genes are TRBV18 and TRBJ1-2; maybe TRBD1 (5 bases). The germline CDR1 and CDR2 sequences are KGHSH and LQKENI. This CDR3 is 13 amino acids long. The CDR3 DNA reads TGTACCAGCTCACCACCGCAGGGCTATGGCTACACCTTC. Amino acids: CTSSPPQGYGYTF. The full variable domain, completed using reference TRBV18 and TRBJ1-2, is NAGVMQNPRHLVRRRGQEARLRCSPMKGHSHVYWYRQLPEEGLKFMVYLQKENIIDESGMPKERFSAEFPKEGPSILRIQQVVRGDSAAYFCTSSPPQGYGYTFGSGTRLTVV.

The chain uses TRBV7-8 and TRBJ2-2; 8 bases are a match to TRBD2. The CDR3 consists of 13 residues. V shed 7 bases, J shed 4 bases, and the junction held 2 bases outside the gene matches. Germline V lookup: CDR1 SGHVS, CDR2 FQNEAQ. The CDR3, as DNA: TGTGCCAGCATAGCGGGGTCCACCGGGGAGCTGTTTTTT. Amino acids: CASIAGSTGELFF.

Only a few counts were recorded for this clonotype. In DNA, the CDR3 is TGTGCCAGCAGTTTGCACAGGGGAGACCAAGAGACCCAGTACTTC. It yields the protein CASSLHRGDQETQYF. The chain employs TRBV12-3 or TRBV12-4 and TRBJ2-5; TRBD1 aligns across 7 bases. This CDR3 spans 15 amino acids. The V segment lost 3 bases and the J segment 0 bases; nucleotides outside the gene matches: 4.

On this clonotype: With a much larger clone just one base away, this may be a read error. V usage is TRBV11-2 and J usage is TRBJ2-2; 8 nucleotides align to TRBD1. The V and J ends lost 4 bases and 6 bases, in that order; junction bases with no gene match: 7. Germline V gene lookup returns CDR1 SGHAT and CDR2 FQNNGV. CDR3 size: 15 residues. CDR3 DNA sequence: TGTGCCAGCAGCTCCCGGGACAGGAGGGCCGGGGAGCTGTTTTTT. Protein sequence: CASSSRDRRAGELFF.

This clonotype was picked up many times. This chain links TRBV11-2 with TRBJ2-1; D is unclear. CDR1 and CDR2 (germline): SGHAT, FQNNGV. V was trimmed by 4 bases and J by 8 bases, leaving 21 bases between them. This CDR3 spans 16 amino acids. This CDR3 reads CASSSRVSGRGYEQFF. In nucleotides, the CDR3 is TGTGCCAGCAGCTCCCGAGTCTCCGGGCGTGGATATGAGCAGTTCTTC.

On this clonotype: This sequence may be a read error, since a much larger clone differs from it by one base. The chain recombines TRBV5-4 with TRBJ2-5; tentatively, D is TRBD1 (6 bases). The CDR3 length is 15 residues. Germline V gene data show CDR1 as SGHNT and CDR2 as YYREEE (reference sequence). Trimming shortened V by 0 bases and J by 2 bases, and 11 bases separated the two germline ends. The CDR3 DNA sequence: TGTGCCAGCAGCTTGGCCCGCAGGGGACAAGAGACCCAGTACTTC. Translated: CASSLARRGQETQYF.

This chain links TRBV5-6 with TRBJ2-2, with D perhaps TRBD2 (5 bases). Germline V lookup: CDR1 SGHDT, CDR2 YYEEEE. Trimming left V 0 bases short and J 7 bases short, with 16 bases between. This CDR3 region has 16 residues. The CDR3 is CASSLDPNEGFGELFF. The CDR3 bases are TGTGCCAGCAGCTTGGATCCAAATGAGGGTTTCGGGGAGCTGTTTTTT. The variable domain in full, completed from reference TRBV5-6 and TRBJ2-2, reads DAGVTQSPTHLIKTRGQQVTLRCSPKSGHDTVSWYQQALGQGPQFIFQYYEEEERQRGNFPDRFSGHQFPNYSSELNVNALLLGDSALYLCASSLDPNEGFGELFFGEGSRLTVL.

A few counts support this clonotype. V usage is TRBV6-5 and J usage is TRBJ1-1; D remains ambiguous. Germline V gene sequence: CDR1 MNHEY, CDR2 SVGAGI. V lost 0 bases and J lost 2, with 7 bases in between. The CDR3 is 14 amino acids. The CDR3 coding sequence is TGTGCCAGCAGTTACTCGTGGAAAAACACTGAAGCTTTCTTT. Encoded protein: CASSYSWKNTEAFF.

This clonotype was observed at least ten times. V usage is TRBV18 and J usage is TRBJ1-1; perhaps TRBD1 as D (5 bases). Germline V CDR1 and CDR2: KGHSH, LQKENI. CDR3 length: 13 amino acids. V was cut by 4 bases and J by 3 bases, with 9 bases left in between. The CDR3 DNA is TGTGCCAGCTCACAGGGGACGGACACTGAAGCTTTCTTT. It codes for CASSQGTDTEAFF.

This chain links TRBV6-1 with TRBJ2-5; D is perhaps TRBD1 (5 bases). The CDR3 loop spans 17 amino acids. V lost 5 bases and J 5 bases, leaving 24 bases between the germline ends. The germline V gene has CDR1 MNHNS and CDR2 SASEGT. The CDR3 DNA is TGTGCCAGCAGTCCCCTGGTAGGGGCACTCCCCGGGGAGACCCAGTACTTC. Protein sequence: CASSPLVGALPGETQYF.